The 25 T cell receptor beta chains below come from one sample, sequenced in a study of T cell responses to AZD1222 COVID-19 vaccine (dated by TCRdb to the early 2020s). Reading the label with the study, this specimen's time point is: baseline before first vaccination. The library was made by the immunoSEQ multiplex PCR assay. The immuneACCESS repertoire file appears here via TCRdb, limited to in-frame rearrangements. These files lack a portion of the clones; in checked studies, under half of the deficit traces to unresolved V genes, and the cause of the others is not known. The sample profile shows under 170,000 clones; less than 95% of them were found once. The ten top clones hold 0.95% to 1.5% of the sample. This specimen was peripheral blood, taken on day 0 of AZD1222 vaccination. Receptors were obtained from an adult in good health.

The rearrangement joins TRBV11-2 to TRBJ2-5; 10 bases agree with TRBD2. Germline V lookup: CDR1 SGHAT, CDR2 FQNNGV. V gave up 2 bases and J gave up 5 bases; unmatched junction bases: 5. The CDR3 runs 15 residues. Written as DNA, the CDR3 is TGTGCCAGCAGCTTATCGTCTAGCGGGGGTGAGACCCAGTACTTC. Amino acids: CASSLSSSGGETQYF.

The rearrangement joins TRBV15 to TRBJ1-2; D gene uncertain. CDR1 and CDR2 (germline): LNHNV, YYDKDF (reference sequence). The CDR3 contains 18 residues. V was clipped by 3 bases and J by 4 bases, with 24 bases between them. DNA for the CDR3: TGTGCCACCAGCAGTGAAACTCCCGGCCCGCGGGAGAGCTATGGCTACACCTTC. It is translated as CATSSETPGPRESYGYTF.

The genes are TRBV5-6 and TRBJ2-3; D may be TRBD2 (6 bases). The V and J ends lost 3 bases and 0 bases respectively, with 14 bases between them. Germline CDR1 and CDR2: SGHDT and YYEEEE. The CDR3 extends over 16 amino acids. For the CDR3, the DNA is TGTGCCAGCAGCTATTTTAGCGGTTCTAGCACAGATACGCAGTATTTT. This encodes CASSYFSGSSTDTQYF.

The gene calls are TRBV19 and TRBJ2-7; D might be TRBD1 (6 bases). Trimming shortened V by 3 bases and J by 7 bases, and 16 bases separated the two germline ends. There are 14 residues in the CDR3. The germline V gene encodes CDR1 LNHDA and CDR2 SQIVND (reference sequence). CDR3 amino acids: CASSISVQGAEQYV. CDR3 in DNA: TGTGCCAGTAGTATCTCCGTACAGGGCGCGGAGCAGTACGTC.

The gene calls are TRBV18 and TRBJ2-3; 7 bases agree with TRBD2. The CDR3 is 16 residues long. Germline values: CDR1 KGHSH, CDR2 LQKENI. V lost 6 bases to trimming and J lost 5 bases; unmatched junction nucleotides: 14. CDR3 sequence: CASSLLGGSLGDTQYF. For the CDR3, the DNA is TGTGCCAGCTCTCTCCTCGGGGGGAGCTTGGGAGATACGCAGTATTTT.

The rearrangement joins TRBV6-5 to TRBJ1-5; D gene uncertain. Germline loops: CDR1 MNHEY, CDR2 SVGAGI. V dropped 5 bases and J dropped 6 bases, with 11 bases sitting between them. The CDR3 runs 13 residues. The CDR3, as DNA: TGTGCCAGCAGTCAGGACCGCATTCAGCCCCAGCATTTT. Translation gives CASSQDRIQPQHF.

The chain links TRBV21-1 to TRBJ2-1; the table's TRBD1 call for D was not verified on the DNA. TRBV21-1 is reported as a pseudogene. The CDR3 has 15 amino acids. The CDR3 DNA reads TGTGCCAGCACTACTGGGGGCCGGGGTTTGAATGAGCAGTTCTTC. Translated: CASTTGGRGLNEQFF.

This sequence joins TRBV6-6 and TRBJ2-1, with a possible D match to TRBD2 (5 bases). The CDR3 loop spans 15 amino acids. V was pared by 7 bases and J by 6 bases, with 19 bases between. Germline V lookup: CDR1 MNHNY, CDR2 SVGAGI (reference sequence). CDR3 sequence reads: CASISPGGRGNEQFF. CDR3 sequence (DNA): TGTGCCAGCATATCCCCAGGAGGCCGTGGCAATGAGCAGTTCTTC.

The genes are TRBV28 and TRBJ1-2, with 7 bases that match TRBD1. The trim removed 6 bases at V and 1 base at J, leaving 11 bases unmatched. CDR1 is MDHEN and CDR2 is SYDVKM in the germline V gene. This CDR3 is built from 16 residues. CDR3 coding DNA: TGTGCCAGCAGCGTCGCACCGGGACAGTTTAACTATGGCTACACCTTC. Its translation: CASSVAPGQFNYGYTF.

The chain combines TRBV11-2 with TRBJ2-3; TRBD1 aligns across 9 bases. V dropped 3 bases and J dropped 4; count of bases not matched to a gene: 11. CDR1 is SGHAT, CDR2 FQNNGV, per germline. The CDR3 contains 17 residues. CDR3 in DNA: TGTGCCAGCAGCTTTAACAGGGGGCAACTCGTCGCAGATACGCAGTATTTT. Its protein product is CASSFNRGQLVADTQYF.

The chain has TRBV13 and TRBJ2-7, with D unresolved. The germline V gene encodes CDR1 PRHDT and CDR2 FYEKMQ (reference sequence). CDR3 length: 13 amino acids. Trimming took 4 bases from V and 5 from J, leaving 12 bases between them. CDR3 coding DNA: TGTGCCAGCAGCTCTGGTCGGAGTAACGAGCAGTACGTC. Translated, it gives CASSSGRSNEQYV.

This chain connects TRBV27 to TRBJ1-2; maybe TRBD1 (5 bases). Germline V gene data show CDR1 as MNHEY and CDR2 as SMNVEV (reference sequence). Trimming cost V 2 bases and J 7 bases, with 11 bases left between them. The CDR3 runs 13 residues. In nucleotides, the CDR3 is TGTGCCAGCAGTTTAGAAGTTGGGGGTGGCTACACCTTC. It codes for CASSLEVGGGYTF.

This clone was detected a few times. CDR3 sequence: CASSPMEANTGELFF. Here the CDR3 DNA reads TGTGCCAGCAGCCCGATGGAAGCGAACACCGGGGAGCTGTTTTTT. This chain connects TRBV7-9 to TRBJ2-2; D is unresolved. CDR1 and CDR2 from the germline V gene are SEHNR and FQNEAQ (reference sequence). This CDR3 comprises 15 residues. Trimming pared 5 bases from V and 0 bases from J, leaving 10 bases between. Full variable domain (rest looked up from reference TRBV7-9 and TRBJ2-2): DTGVSQNPRHKITKRGQNVTFRCDPISEHNRLYWYRQTLGQGPEFLTYFQNEAQLEKSRLLSDRFSAERPKGSFSTLEIQRTEQGDSAMYLCASSPMEANTGELFFGEGSRLTVL.

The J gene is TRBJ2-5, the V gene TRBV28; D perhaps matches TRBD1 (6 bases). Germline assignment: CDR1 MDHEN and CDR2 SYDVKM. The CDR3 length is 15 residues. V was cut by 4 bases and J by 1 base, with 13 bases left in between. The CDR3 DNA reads TGTGCCAGCAGTTCGCCAGGGACAACCCAAGAGACCCAGTACTTC. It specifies CASSSPGTTQETQYF.

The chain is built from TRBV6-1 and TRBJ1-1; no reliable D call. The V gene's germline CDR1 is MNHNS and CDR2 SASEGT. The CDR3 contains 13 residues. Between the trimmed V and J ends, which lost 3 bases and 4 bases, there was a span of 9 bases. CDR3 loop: CASSEVVGTEAFF. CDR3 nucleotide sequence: TGTGCCAGCAGTGAGGTGGTTGGCACTGAAGCTTTCTTT.

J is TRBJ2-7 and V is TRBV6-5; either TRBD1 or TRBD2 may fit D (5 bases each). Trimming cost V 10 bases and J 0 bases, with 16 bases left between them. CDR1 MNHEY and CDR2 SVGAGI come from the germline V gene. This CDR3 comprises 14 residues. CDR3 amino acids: CAIRDGPISYEQYV. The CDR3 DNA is TGTGCCATCAGGGACGGACCGATCTCCTACGAGCAGTACGTC.

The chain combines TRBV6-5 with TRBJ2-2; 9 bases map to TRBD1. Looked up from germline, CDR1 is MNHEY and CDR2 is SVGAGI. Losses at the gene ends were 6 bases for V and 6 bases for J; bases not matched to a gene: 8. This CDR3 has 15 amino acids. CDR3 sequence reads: CASRTNRGRAGELFF. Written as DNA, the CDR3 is TGTGCCAGCAGAACCAACAGGGGGCGAGCCGGGGAGCTGTTTTTT.

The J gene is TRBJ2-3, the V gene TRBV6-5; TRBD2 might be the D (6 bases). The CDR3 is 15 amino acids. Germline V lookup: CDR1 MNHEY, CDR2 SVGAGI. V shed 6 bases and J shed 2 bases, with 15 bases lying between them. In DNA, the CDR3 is TGTGCCAGCAGCCCCGAGGGCGGGGACACAGATACGCAGTATTTT. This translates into CASSPEGGDTDTQYF.

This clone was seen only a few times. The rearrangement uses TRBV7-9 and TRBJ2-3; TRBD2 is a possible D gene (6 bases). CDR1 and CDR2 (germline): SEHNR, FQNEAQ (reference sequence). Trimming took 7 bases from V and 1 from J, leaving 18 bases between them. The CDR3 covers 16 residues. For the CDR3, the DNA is TGTGCCAGCAACATAAGGACTACCCCTGGCACAGATACGCAGTATTTT. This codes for CASNIRTTPGTDTQYF.

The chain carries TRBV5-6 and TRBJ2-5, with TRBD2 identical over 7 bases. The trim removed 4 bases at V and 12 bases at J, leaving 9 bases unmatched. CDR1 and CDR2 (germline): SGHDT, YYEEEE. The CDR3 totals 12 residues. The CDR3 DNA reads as TGTGCCAGCAGCATCTCGACTAGCATAAAGTACTTC. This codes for CASSISTSIKYF.

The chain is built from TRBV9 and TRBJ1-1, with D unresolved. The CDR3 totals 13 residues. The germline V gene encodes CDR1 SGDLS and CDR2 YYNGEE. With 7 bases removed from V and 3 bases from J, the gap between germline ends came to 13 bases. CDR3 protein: CASCLAGDTEAFF. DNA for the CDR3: TGTGCCAGCTGTCTCGCAGGAGACACTGAAGCTTTCTTT.

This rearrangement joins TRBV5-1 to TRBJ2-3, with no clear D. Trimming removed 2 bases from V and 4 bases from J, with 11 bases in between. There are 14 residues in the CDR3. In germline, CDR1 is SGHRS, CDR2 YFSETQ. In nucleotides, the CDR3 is TGCGCCAGCAGCTTTATTCAGAAGGCAGATACGCAGTATTTT. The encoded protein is CASSFIQKADTQYF.

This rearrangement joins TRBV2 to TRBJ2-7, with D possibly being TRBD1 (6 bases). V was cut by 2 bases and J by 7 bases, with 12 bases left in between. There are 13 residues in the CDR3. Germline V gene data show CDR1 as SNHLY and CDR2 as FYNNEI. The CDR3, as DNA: TGTGCCAGCAGTGAACGCAGGGGCCGGGAGCAGTACGTC. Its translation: CASSERRGREQYV.

The CDR3 protein is CASSYTKYYGYTF. Here the CDR3 DNA reads TGTGCCAGCAGTTACACGAAGTACTATGGCTACACCTTC. The V gene is TRBV6-5, the J gene TRBJ1-2; D is unclear. The CDR3 is 13 amino acids. The germline V gene has CDR1 MNHEY and CDR2 SVGAGI. With 2 bases removed from V and 3 bases from J, the gap between germline ends came to 7 bases.

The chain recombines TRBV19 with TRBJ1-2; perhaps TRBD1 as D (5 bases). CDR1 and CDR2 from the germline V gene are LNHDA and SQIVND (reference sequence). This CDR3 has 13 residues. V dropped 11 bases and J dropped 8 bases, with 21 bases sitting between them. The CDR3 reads CAAGGPWVGGYTF. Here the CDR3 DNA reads TGTGCCGCTGGGGGACCCTGGGTAGGCGGCTACACCTTC. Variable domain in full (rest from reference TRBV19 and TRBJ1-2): DGGITQSPKYLFRKEGQNVTLSCEQNLNHDAMYWYRQDPGQGLRLIYYSQIVNDFQKGDIAEGYSVSREKKESFPLTVTSAQKNPTAFYLCAAGGPWVGGYTFGSGTRLTVV.